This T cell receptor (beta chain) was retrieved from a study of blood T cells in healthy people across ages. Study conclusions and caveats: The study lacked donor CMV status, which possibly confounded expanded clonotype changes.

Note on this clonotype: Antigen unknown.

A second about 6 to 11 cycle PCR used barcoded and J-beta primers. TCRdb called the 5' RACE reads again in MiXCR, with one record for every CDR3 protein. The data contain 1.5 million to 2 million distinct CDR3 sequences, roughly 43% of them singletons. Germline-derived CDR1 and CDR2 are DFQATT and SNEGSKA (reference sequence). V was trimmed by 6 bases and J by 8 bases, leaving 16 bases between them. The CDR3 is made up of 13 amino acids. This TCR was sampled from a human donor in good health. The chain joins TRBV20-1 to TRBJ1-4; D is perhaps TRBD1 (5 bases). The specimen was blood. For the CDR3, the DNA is TGCAGTGCCGGGACTGCAACAAAGGAAAAACTGTTTTTT. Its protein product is CSAGTATKEKLFF.